The 25 T cell receptor beta chains reported below all come from one sample, sequenced in a study of read filtering for tumor transcriptome and immune sequencing. The library was built from about 400 ng RNA with molecular barcoded adaptors for alpha/delta and beta/gamma chains. In TCRdb, the reads were re-called with MiXCR into one record per CDR3 protein. The sample includes roughly 38,000 distinct CDR3 sequences, roughly 12% seen only once; the top ten take approximately 31%. The sequenced sample was a population of CD138-negative cells sorted from bone marrow. Receptor source: a donor at least 40 years old with multiple myeloma.

This clonotype was counted at least ten times. V gene TRBV5-5 combines with J gene TRBJ2-5; 15 bases are shared with TRBD2. Germline CDR1 and CDR2: SGHKS and YYEKEE (reference sequence). J gave up 5 bases and V 3 bases, and 8 bases lay outside the gene matches. The CDR3 loop spans 17 amino acids. The CDR3 here is CASSSGRTSGRAETQYF. In nucleotides, the CDR3 is TGTGCCAGCAGCTCTGGCCGGACTAGCGGGAGGGCCGAGACCCAGTACTTC.

This clonotype was recorded at least ten times. This chain links TRBV27 with TRBJ2-6; TRBD2 matches at 7 bases. There are 17 residues in the CDR3. V trimming: 6 bases; J trimming: 1 base; junction bases outside the gene matches: 9. Germline values: CDR1 MNHEY, CDR2 SMNVEV (reference sequence). DNA of the CDR3: TGTGCCAGCAGGGTGGCGGGAGTTGGGTCTGGGGCCAACGTCCTGACTTTC. This encodes CASRVAGVGSGANVLTF.

Ten or more counts support this clonotype. The genes are TRBV12-3 or TRBV12-4 and TRBJ2-5; the D is unclear. This CDR3 region has 12 residues. V gave up 2 bases and J gave up 5 bases, with 6 bases separating them. CDR3 DNA sequence: TGTGCCAGCAGTTTAAGTGGGGAGACCCAGTACTTC. Translation gives CASSLSGETQYF.

This clonotype was seen repeatedly, ten times or more. V usage is TRBV28 and J usage is TRBJ2-3; the D is unclear. This CDR3 has 13 amino acids. V lost 6 bases to trimming and J lost 1 base, with 8 bases between them. The germline CDR1 and CDR2 sequences are MDHEN and SYDVKM. CDR3 in amino acids: CASSPSRTDTQYF. CDR3 nucleotides: TGTGCCAGCAGCCCCTCCCGCACAGATACGCAGTATTTT.

By its share, this clonotype is medium-sized. The chain recombines TRBV9 with TRBJ2-1; 9 bases align to TRBD1. This CDR3 comprises 15 residues. With 5 bases clipped from V and 3 bases from J, the junction kept 6 bases outside the gene matches. Looked up from germline, CDR1 is SGDLS and CDR2 is YYNGEE. The CDR3 DNA reads TGTGCCAGCAGGCCCGGGACAGGGCTCTACAATGAGCAGTTCTTC. Protein product: CASRPGTGLYNEQFF.

This clonotype was seen ten or more times. The chain recombines TRBV28 with TRBJ1-1; D is unresolved. Germline CDR1 reads MDHEN; CDR2 reads SYDVKM. V was pared by 6 bases and J by 3 bases, with 11 bases between. This CDR3 region has 13 residues. CDR3 loop: CASREHKDTEAFF. CDR3 nucleotides: TGTGCCAGCAGGGAACACAAGGACACTGAAGCTTTCTTT.

There are many counts of this clonotype. The J gene is TRBJ2-1, the V gene TRBV4-2; D gene uncertain. CDR1 is LGHNA and CDR2 is YNFKEQ in the germline V gene. Between the trimmed V and J ends, which lost 0 bases and 8 bases, there was a span of 17 bases. The CDR3 runs 16 residues. This CDR3 is CASSQDNLPKSDEQFF. CDR3 coding DNA: TGTGCCAGCAGCCAAGACAATCTACCAAAGAGCGATGAGCAGTTCTTC.

There are many counts of this clonotype. The chain links TRBV28 to TRBJ2-7, with D unresolved. Trimming took 5 bases from V and 4 from J, leaving 24 bases between them. Germline CDR1 MDHEN, CDR2 SYDVKM. This CDR3 has 17 residues. The CDR3 DNA sequence: TGTGCCAGCAGTAGTGACGAACCATACCAGCCCGAGTACGAGCAGTACTTC. Its translation is CASSSDEPYQPEYEQYF.

As to this clonotype: The CDR3 ends on some other residue instead of the conserved phenylalanine or tryptophan, so this is likely a read error. J is TRBJ2-1 and V is TRBV4-2; D unresolved. Germline V CDR1 and CDR2: LGHNA, YNFKEQ. V lost 2 bases and J lost 7, with 9 bases in between. The CDR3 length is 13 residues. CDR3 protein: CASSQHQANEQFL. CDR3 bases: TGTGCCAGCAGCCAACATCAGGCTAATGAGCAGTTCCTC.

This clonotype was observed at least ten times. This chain joins TRBV20-1 and TRBJ2-1, with TRBD2 as a possible D gene (5 bases). The V end lost 4 bases, the J end lost 0 bases, and 10 bases lay between the germline ends. In germline, CDR1 is DFQATT, CDR2 SNEGSKA (reference sequence). The CDR3 is made up of 14 amino acids. Here the CDR3 DNA reads TGCAGTGCTACAAAACGGGACTCCTACAATGAGCAGTTCTTC. Its translation is CSATKRDSYNEQFF.

This clonotype has a count of ten or more. The rearrangement uses TRBV29-1 and TRBJ1-2; possibly TRBD1 for D (6 bases). With 4 bases removed from V and 8 bases from J, the gap between germline ends came to 17 bases. CDR3 length: 13 residues. Germline lookup yields CDR1 SQVTM and CDR2 ANQGSEA. In nucleotides, the CDR3 is TGCAGCGTTGGTAACAGGGAAGGAGGAGGCTACACCTTC. It translates to CSVGNREGGGYTF.

This clonotype was counted ten times or more. The gene calls are TRBV11-2 and TRBJ2-1; TRBD2 agrees at 9 bases. The CDR3 has 15 residues. V was clipped by 8 bases and J by 4 bases; unmatched bases: 9. Germline V lookup: CDR1 SGHAT, CDR2 FQNNGV. The CDR3 is CASELIAGEYNEQFF. DNA for the CDR3: TGTGCCAGCGAGCTTATAGCGGGAGAGTACAATGAGCAGTTCTTC. The complete variable domain, with remaining parts taken from reference TRBV11-2 and TRBJ2-1, reads EAGVAQSPRYKIIEKRQSVAFWCNPISGHATLYWYQQILGQGPKLLIQFQNNGVVDDSQLPKDRFSAERLKGVDSTLKIQPAKLEDSAVYLCASELIAGEYNEQFFGPGTRLTVL.

Ten or more counts support this clonotype. This sequence joins TRBV20-1 and TRBJ2-3; 10 nucleotides line up with TRBD1. The CDR3 runs to 15 residues. Germline V gene sequence: CDR1 DFQATT, CDR2 SNEGSKA (reference sequence). J lost 7 bases, V lost 0 bases, and 7 bases had no gene match. Here the CDR3 reads CSARETGGAEYTQYF. CDR3 bases: TGCAGTGCTAGAGAGACAGGGGGCGCCGAATATACGCAGTATTTT.

This clonotype has at least ten counts. The rearrangement joins TRBV5-1 to TRBJ2-7; possible D gene TRBD1, 6 bases. Germline CDR1 is SGHRS and CDR2 is YFSETQ. The V end was cut by 6 bases, the J end by 3 bases, with 13 bases between. This CDR3 contains 13 residues. CDR3 region: CASTDDRIYEQYF. The CDR3 DNA reads TGCGCCAGCACCGACGACAGGATCTACGAGCAGTACTTC.

CDR3 sequence: CASNTSGGLTSGANVLTF. CDR3 bases: TGTGCCAGCAATACCTCCGGGGGCTTAACCTCCGGGGCCAACGTCCTGACTTTC. The chain uses TRBV28 and TRBJ2-6, with D perhaps matching TRBD1 or TRBD2 (6 bases each). CDR1 and CDR2 from the germline V gene are MDHEN and SYDVKM. Trimming removed 7 bases at V and 4 bases at J, with 23 bases between. The CDR3 sequence is 18 residues long.

The J gene is TRBJ2-1, the V gene TRBV9; D ambiguous. Trimming removed 2 bases at V and 6 bases at J, with 15 bases between. CDR3 length: 15 amino acids. Germline V gene sequence: CDR1 SGDLS, CDR2 YYNGEE. Here the CDR3 DNA reads TGTGCCAGCAGCGTTACTGGTGAGACCCGCAATGAGCAGTTCTTC. Protein product: CASSVTGETRNEQFF.

In regard to this clonotype: Compared with germline, one end of the junction differs, possibly owing to a read error. The V and J genes are TRBV28 and TRBJ2-7; 7 bases match TRBD2. Germline V gives CDR1 MDHEN, CDR2 SYDVKM. The CDR3 length is 16 residues. This CDR3 reads CASSPVRTSGTYVQYF. The CDR3 DNA follows: TGTGCCAGCAGCCCAGTCCGGACTAGTGGTACCTACGTGCAGTACTTC.

The sample holds many counts of this clonotype. The chain recombines TRBV6-5 with TRBJ2-1, with 12 bases that match TRBD2. This CDR3 contains 16 residues. J lost 7 bases, V lost 6 bases, and 10 bases had no gene match. The germline gives CDR1 MNHEY, CDR2 SVGAGI. The CDR3 DNA is TGTGCCAGCAGCGAATCACTAGCGGGAGGAGGGAATGAGCAGTTCTTC. Translating it yields CASSESLAGGGNEQFF.

This clonotype was seen repeatedly, ten times or more. The chain recombines TRBV7-9 with TRBJ2-3, with 10 bases matching TRBD1. V dropped 5 bases and J dropped 2; count of bases not matched to a gene: 4. In germline, CDR1 is SEHNR, CDR2 FQNEAQ (reference sequence). The CDR3 runs 15 residues. The CDR3 sequence is CASSPGTGATDTQYF. The DNA for the CDR3 is TGTGCCAGCAGCCCCGGGACAGGGGCCACAGATACGCAGTATTTT.

Regarding this clonotype: This clone may be a read error of a much larger clone one base away. This sequence joins TRBV9 and TRBJ2-5, with 9 bases that match TRBD1. The length of the CDR3 is 14 residues. Germline V gives CDR1 SGDLS, CDR2 YYNGEE. The ends lost 2 bases at V and 4 bases at J; junction bases unmatched: 3. CDR3 in amino acids: CASSVDRGSETQYF. The CDR3 nucleotides are TGTGCCAGCAGCGTGGACAGGGGTTCAGAGACCCAGTACTTC.

This clonotype was picked up many times. The J gene is TRBJ2-3, the V gene TRBV2; D call uncertain. The CDR3 runs to 12 residues. V was cut by 5 bases and J by 4 bases, with 7 bases left in between. The germline gives CDR1 SNHLY, CDR2 FYNNEI. DNA of the CDR3: TGTGCCAGCAGTTGGATGGCAGATACGCAGTATTTT. It specifies CASSWMADTQYF.

This clonotype has ten or more counts. This sequence joins TRBV5-1 and TRBJ2-1, with 9 bases that match TRBD1. Germline V gene sequence: CDR1 SGHRS, CDR2 YFSETQ. Trimming removed 0 bases from V and 6 bases from J; junction bases left unmatched: 4. The CDR3 has 15 residues. CDR3 nucleotide sequence: TGCGCCAGCAGCTTGGTACAGGGGGCTATCAATGAGCAGTTCTTC. Amino acid sequence: CASSLVQGAINEQFF.

This clonotype qualifies as medium-sized. The chain recombines TRBV4-1 with TRBJ2-1, with TRBD1 matching 7 bases. V gave up 3 bases and J gave up 5 bases; unmatched junction bases: 1. Germline loops: CDR1 MGHRA, CDR2 YSYEKL. CDR3 size: 13 residues. The CDR3 DNA reads as TGCGCCAGCAGCCACGGGACAGACAATGAGCAGTTCTTC. Amino acids: CASSHGTDNEQFF.

The V call is TRBV5-5, the J call TRBJ2-1; D possibly matches TRBD1 or TRBD2 (5 bases each). CDR3 length equals 16 residues. CDR1 and CDR2 (germline): SGHKS, YYEKEE (reference sequence). Trimming pared 0 bases from V and 12 bases from J, leaving 22 bases between. The CDR3 coding sequence is TGTGCCAGCAGCTTGGAAGGGACCCGTGCCATTGGTGGGCAGTTCTTC. Protein: CASSLEGTRAIGGQFF.

This clonotype was observed at least ten times. The chain joins TRBV11-2 to TRBJ1-1, with TRBD1 as a possible D gene (5 bases). CDR1 and CDR2 (germline): SGHAT, FQNNGV. The CDR3 consists of 12 residues. The V gene lost 3 bases and the J gene lost 9 bases, with 11 bases spanning the gap. CDR3 in DNA: TGTGCCAGCAGCTTTGGGGGGTCGCAAGCTTTCTTT. Its translation: CASSFGGSQAFF.